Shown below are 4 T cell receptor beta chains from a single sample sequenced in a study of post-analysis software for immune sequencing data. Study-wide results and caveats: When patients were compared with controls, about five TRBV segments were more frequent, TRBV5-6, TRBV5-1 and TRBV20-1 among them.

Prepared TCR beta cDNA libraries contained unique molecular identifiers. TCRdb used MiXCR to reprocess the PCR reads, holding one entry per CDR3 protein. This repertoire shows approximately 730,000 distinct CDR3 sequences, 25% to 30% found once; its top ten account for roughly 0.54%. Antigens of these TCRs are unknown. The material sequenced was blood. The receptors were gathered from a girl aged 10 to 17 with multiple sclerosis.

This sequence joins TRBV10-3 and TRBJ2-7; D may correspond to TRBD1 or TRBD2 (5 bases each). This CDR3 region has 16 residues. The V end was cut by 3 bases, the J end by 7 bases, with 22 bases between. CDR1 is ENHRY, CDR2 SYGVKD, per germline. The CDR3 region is CAISDPGTTDLNEQYF. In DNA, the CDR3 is TGTGCCATCAGTGACCCAGGGACGACGGACCTCAATGAGCAGTACTTC.

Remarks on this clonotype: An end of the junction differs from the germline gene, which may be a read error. DNA of the CDR3: TGTGCCAGCAGTTTACTAGCGGAAAAGACAGATACGCAGGATTTT. Translating it yields CASSLLAEKTDTQDF. The V call is TRBV6-5, the J call TRBJ2-3; 8 bases align to TRBD2. The CDR3 spans 15 residues. The germline CDR1 and CDR2 sequences are MNHEY and SVGAGI.

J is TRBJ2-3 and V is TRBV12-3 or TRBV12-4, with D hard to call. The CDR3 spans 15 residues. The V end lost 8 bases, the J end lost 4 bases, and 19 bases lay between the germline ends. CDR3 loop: CASCPFGLRADTQYF. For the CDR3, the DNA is TGTGCCAGCTGCCCGTTTGGGCTACGGGCAGATACGCAGTATTTT.

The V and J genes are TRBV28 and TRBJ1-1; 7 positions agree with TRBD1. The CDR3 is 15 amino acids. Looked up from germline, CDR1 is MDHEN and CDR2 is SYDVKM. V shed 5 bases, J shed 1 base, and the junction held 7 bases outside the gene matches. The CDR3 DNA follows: TGTGCCAGCAGTCTACCGGGACAGCAGAACACTGAAGCTTTCTTT. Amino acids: CASSLPGQQNTEAFF.